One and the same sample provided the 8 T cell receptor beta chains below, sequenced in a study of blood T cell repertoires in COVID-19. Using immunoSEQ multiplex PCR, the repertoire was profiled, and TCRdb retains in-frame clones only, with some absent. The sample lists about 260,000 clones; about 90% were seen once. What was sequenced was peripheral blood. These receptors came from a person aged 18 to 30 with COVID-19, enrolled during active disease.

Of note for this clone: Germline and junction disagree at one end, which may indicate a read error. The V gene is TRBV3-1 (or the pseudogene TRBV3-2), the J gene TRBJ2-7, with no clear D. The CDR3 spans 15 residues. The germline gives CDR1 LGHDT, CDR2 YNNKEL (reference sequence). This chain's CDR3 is CASSQAALIHSSFSF. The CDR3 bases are TGTGCCAGCAGCCAAGCCGCGCTTATACACAGTTCCTTCTCTTTC.

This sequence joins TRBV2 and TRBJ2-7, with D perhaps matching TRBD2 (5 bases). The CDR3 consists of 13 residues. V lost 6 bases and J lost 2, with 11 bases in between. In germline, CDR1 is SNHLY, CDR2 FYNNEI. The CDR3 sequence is CASSSGPPYEQYF. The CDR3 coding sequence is TGTGCCAGCAGCAGCGGACCCCCCTACGAGCAGTACTTC.

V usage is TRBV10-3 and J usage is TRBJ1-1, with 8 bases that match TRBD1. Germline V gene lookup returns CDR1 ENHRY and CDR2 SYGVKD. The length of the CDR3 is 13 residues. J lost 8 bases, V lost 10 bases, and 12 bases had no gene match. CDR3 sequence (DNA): TGTGCCACACAGGGGACAGGAGGGGGGGAAGCTTTCTTT. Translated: CATQGTGGGEAFF.

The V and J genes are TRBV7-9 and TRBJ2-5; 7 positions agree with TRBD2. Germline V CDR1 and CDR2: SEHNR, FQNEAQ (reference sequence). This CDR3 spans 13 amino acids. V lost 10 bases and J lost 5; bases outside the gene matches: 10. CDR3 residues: CAITGGEGETQYF. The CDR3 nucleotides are TGTGCCATCACCGGAGGGGAGGGGGAGACCCAGTACTTC.

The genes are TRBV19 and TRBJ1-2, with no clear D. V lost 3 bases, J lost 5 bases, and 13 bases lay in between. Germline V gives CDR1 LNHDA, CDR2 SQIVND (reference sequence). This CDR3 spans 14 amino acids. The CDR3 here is CASSMSVNNYGYTF. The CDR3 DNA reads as TGTGCCAGTAGTATGAGTGTCAATAATTATGGCTACACCTTC.

Here the CDR3 reads CASSWTGDNNSPLHF. In nucleotides, the CDR3 is TGTGCCAGTAGTTGGACAGGGGATAATAATTCACCCCTCCACTTT. This chain joins TRBV19 and TRBJ1-6; TRBD1 aligns across 9 bases. V shed 5 bases, J shed 5 bases, and the junction held 4 bases outside the gene matches. This CDR3 is 15 amino acids long. The germline CDR1 and CDR2 sequences are LNHDA and SQIVND (reference sequence).

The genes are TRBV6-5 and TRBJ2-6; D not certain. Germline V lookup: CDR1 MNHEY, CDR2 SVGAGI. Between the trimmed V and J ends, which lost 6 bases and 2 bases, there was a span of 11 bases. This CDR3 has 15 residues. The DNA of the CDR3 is TGTGCCAGCAGACGAAAGATAGCTGGGGCCAACGTCCTGACTTTC. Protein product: CASRRKIAGANVLTF.

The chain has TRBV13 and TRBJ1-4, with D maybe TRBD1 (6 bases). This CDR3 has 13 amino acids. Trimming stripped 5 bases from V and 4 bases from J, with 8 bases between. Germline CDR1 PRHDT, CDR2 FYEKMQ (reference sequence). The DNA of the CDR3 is TGTGCCAGCAGCCTCAGGGGTAATGAAAAACTGTTTTTT. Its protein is CASSLRGNEKLFF.